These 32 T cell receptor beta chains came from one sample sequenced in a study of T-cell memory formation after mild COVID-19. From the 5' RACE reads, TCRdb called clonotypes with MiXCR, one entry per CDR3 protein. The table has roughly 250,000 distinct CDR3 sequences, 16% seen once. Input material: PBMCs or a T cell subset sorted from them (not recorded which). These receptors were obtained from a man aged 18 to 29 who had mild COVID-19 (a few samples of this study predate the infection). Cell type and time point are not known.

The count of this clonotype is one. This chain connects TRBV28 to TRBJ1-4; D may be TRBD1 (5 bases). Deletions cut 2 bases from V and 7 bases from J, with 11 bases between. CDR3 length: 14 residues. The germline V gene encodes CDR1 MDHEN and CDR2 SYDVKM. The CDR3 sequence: CASSLSLGVEKLFF. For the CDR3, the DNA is TGTGCCAGCAGTTTAAGCCTGGGGGTTGAAAAACTGTTTTTT.

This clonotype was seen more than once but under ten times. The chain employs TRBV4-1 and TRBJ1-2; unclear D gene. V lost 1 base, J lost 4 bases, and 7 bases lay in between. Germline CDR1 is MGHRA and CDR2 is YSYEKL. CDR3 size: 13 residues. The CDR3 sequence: CASSQVGSYGYTF. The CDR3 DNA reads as TGCGCCAGCAGCCAAGTCGGAAGCTATGGCTACACCTTC.

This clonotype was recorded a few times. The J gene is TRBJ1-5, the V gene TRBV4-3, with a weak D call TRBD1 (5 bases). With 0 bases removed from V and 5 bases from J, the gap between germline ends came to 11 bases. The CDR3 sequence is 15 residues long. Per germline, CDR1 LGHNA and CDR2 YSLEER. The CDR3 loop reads CASSQDSGGDQPQHF. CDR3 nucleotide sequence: TGCGCCAGCAGCCAAGACTCCGGGGGGGATCAGCCCCAGCATTTT.

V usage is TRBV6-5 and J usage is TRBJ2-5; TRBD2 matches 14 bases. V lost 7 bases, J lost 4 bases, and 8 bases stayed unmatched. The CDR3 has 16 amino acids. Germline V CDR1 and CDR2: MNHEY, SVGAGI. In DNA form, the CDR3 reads TGTGCCAGCAACCCCGGGACTAGCGGGGGCGGAGAGACCCAGTACTTC. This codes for CASNPGTSGGGETQYF.

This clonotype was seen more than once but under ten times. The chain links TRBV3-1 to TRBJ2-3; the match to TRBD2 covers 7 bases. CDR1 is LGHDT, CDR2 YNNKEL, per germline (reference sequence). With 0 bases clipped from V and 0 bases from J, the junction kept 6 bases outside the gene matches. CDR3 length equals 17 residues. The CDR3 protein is CASSQDLAVSSTDTQYF. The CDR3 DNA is TGTGCCAGCAGCCAAGACCTAGCGGTTTCTAGCACAGATACGCAGTATTTT.

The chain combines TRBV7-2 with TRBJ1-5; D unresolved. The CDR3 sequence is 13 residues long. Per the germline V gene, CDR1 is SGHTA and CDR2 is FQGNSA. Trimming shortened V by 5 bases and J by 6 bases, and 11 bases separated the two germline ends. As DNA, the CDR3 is TGTGCCAGCAGCCCTAGCGGGTTTCAGCCCCAGCATTTT. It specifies CASSPSGFQPQHF.

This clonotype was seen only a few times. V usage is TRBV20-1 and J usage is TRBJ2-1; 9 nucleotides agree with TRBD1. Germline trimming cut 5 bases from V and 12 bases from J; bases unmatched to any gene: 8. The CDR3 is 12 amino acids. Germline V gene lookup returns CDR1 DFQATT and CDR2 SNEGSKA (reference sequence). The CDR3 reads CSADTGGGRQFF. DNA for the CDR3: TGCAGTGCTGACACAGGGGGCGGGAGGCAGTTCTTC.

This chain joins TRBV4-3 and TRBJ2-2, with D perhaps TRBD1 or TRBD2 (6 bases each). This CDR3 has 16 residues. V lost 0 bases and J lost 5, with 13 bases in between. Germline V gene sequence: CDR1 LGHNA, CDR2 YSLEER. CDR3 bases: TGCGCCAGCAGCCAAGATTCGAGGGGGAGGACCGGGGAGCTGTTTTTT. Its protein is CASSQDSRGRTGELFF.

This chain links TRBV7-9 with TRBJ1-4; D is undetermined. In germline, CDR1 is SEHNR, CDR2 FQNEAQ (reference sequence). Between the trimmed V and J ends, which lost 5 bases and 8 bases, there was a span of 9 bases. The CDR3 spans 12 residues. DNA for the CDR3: TGTGCCAGCAGCACACCGAGGGAAAAACTGTTTTTT. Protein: CASSTPREKLFF.

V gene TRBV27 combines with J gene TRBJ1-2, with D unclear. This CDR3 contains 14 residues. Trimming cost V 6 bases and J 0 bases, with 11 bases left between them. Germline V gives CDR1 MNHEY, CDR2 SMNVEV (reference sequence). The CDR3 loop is CASSRTEANYGYTF. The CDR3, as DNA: TGTGCCAGCAGCCGAACTGAAGCTAACTATGGCTACACCTTC.

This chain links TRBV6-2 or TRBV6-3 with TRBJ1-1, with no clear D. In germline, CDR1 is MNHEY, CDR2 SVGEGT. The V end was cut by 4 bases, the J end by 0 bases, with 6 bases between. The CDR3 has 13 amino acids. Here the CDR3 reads CASSWWMNTEAFF. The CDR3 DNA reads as TGTGCCAGCAGTTGGTGGATGAACACTGAAGCTTTCTTT.

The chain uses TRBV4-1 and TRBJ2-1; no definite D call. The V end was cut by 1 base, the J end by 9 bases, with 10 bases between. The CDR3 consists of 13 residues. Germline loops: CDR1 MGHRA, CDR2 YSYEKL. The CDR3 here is CASSQVSIGEQFF. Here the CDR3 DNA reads TGCGCCAGCAGCCAAGTTAGTATCGGTGAGCAGTTCTTC.

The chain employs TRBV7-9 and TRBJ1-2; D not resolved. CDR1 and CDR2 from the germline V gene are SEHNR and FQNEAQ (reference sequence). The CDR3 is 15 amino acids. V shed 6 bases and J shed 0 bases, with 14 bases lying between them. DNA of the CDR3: TGTGCCAGCAGTCCTGCTAGGAGGGCTAACTATGGCTACACCTTC. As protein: CASSPARRANYGYTF.

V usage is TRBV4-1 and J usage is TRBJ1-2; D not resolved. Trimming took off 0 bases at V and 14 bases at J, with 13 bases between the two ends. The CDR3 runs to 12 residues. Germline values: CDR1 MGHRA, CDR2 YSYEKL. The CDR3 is CASSQEASGQTF. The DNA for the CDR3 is TGCGCCAGCAGCCAAGAAGCGTCGGGCCAAACCTTC.

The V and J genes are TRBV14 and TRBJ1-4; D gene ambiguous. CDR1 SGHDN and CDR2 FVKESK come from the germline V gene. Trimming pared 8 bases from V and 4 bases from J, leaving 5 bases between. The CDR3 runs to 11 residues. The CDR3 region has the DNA TGTGCCAGCCACAATAATGAAAAACTGTTTTTT. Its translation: CASHNNEKLFF.

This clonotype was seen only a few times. DNA for the CDR3: TGTGCCAGCAGCTACCCATCCCAGGGGGTCAGCGAGCAGTACTTC. Translated: CASSYPSQGVSEQYF. J is TRBJ2-7 and V is TRBV7-9, with 7 bases aligning to TRBD1. The trim removed 4 bases at V and 6 bases at J, leaving 12 bases unmatched. The CDR3 runs to 15 residues. The germline CDR1 and CDR2 sequences are SEHNR and FQNEAQ (reference sequence).

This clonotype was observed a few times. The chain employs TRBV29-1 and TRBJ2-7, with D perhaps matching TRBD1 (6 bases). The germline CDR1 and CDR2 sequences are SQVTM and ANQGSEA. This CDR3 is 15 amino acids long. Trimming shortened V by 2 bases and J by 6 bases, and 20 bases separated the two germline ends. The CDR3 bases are TGCAGCGTTGAATATATGGGGGCCGGAGATGGCGAGCAGTACTTC. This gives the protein CSVEYMGAGDGEQYF.

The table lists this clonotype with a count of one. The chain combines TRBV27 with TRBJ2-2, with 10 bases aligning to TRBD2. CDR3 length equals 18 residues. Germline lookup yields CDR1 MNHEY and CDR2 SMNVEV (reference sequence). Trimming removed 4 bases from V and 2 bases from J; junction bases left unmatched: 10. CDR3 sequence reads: CASSSLFIAGGNTGELFF. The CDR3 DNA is TGTGCCAGCAGTTCCCTCTTCATAGCGGGGGGTAACACCGGGGAGCTGTTTTTT.

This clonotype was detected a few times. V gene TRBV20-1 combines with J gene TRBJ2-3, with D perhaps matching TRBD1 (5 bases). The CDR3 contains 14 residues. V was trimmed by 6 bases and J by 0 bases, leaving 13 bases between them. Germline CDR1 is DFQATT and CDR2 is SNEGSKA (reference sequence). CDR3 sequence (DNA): TGCAGTGCCGTGGACAAATCTAGCACAGATACGCAGTATTTT. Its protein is CSAVDKSSTDTQYF.

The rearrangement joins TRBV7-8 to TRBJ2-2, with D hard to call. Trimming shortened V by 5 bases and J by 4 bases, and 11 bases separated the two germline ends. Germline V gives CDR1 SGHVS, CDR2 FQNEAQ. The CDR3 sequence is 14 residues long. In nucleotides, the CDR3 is TGTGCCAGCAGCACTATAGCTGGCACCGGGGAGCTGTTTTTT. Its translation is CASSTIAGTGELFF.

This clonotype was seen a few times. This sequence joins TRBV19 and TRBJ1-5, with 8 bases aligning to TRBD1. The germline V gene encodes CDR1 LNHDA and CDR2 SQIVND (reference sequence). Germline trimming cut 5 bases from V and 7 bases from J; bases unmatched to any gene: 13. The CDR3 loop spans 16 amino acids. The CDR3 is CASSGPGQAPRQPQHF. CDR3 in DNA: TGTGCCAGTAGTGGGCCGGGACAGGCCCCACGGCAGCCCCAGCATTTT.

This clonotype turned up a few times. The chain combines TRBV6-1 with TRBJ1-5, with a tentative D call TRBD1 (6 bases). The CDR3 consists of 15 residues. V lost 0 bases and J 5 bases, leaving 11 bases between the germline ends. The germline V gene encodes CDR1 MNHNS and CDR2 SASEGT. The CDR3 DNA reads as TGTGCCAGCAGTGAAGCCAAACAGGGTTATCAGCCCCAGCATTTT. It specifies CASSEAKQGYQPQHF.

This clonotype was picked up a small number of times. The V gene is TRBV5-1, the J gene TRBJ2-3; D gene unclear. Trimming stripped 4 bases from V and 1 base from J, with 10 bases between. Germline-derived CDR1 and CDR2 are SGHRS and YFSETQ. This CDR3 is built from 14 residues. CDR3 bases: TGCGCCAGCAGCCCGCTTAGTCGCACAGATACGCAGTATTTT. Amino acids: CASSPLSRTDTQYF.

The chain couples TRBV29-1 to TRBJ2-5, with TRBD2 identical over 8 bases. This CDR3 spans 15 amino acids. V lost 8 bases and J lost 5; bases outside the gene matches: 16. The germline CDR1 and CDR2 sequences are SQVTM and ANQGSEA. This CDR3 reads CSSRGVGDRMETQYF. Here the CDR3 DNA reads TGCAGCTCGCGGGGGGTCGGGGATCGCATGGAGACCCAGTACTTC.

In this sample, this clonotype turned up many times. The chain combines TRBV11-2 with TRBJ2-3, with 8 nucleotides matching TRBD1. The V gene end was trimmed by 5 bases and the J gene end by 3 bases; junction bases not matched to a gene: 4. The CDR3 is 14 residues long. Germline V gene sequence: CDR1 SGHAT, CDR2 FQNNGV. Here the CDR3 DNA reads TGTGCCAGCAGCCCGGACAGGGCGACAGATACGCAGTATTTT. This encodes CASSPDRATDTQYF.

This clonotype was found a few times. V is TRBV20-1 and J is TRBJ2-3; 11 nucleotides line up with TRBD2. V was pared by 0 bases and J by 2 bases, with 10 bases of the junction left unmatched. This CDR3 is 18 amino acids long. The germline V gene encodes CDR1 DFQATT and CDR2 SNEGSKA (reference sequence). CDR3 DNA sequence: TGCAGTGCTAGAGATCCCCCTAGCGGGGGGACTAACACAGATACGCAGTATTTT. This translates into CSARDPPSGGTNTDTQYF.

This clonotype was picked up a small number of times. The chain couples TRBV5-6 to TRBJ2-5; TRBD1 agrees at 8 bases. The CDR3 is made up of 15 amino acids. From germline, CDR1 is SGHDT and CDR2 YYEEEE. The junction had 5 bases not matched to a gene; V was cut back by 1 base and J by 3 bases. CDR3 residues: CASSLPRTGKETQYF. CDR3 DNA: TGTGCCAGCAGCTTGCCCAGGACAGGGAAAGAGACCCAGTACTTC. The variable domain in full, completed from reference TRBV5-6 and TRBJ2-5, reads DAGVTQSPTHLIKTRGQQVTLRCSPKSGHDTVSWYQQALGQGPQFIFQYYEEEERQRGNFPDRFSGHQFPNYSSELNVNALLLGDSALYLCASSLPRTGKETQYFGPGTRLLVL.

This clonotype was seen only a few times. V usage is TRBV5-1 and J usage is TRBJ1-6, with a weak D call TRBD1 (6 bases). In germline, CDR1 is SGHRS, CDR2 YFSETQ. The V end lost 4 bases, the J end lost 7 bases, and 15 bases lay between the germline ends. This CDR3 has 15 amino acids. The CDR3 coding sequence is TGCGCCAGCAGCCGTTTCACAGGGCGGAATTCACCCCTCCACTTT. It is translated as CASSRFTGRNSPLHF. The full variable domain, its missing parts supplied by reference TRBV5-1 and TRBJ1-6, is KAGVTQTPRYLIKTRGQQVTLSCSPISGHRSVSWYQQTPGQGLQFLFEYFSETQRNKGNFPGRFSGRQFSNSRSEMNVSTLELGDSALYLCASSRFTGRNSPLHFGNGTRLTVT.

The CDR3: CASSALSGRVYEQFF. The DNA for the CDR3 is TGTGCCAGCAGTGCCCTCTCGGGCAGGGTGTATGAGCAGTTCTTC. The chain carries TRBV6-1 and TRBJ2-1, with D possibly matching TRBD1 (5 bases). This CDR3 has 15 amino acids. Deletions cut 4 bases from V and 8 bases from J, with 18 bases between. The germline CDR1 and CDR2 sequences are MNHNS and SASEGT.

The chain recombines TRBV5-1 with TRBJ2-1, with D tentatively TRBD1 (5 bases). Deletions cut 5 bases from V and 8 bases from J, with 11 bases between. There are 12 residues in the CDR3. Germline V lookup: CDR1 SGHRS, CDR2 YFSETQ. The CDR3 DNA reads TGCGCCAGCAGTAACAGGCGCGATGAGCAGTTCTTC. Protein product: CASSNRRDEQFF.

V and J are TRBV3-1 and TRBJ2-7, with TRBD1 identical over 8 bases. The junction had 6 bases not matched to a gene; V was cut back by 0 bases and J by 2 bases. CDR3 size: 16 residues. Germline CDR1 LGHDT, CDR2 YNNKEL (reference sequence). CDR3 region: CASSQDHATGAYEQYV. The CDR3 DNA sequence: TGTGCCAGCAGCCAAGATCATGCGACAGGGGCCTACGAGCAGTACGTC.

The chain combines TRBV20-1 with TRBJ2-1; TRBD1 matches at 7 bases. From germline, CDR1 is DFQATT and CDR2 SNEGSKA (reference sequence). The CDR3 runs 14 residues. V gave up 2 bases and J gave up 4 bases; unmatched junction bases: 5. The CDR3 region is CSARSTGSYNEQFF. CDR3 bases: TGCAGTGCTAGATCGACAGGGTCTTACAATGAGCAGTTCTTC.